The rows below give T cell receptor beta chains drawn from one sample of a study of blood T cell repertoires in COVID-19. Assay used: immunoSEQ multiplex PCR; TCRdb lists only in-frame clones, some missing. The table records a few hundred thousand clones, about nine tenths of them present only once. Sequenced material: peripheral blood. These receptors were obtained from a woman aged 35 to 49 who had recovered from COVID-19. The CDR3 runs from the conserved cysteine through the conserved F or W. The D gene is left open where the match is weak. Clone size is shown for a subset of rows, as once, few, many or a class of expanded clone.

. | . | TRBJ2-3 | TRBV7-2 | CASSPALYAGPRTDTQYF | TGTGCCAGCAGCCCAGCCTTATATGCGGGGCCACGCACAGATACGCAGTATTTT
. | . | TRBJ1-1 | TRBV5-1 | CASSRSIGNTEAFF | TGCGCCAGCAGCCGTAGCATCGGGAACACTGAAGCTTTCTTT
. | TRBD2 | TRBJ2-1 | TRBV12-3/TRBV12-4 | CASSLGGTSRIF | TGTGCCAGCAGTTTAGGTGGGACTAGTAGAATCTTC
. | TRBD2 | TRBJ2-5 | TRBV27 | CASSVGTSGSETQYF | TGTGCCAGCAGTGTCGGGACTAGCGGGAGTGAGACCCAGTACTTC
. | TRBD2 | TRBJ2-7 | TRBV2 | CASSNLGASGNPGYEQYF | TGTGCCAGCAGTAACTTGGGGGCTAGCGGGAACCCCGGCTACGAGCAGTACTTC
. | TRBD2 | TRBJ2-2 | TRBV7-6 | CASSLRGTSGSANTGELFF | TGTGCCAGCAGCTTAAGGGGGACTAGCGGGAGTGCGAACACCGGGGAGCTGTTTTTT
once | . | TRBJ1-5 | TRBV3-1/TRBV3-2 | CASSLSSLNQPQHF | TGTGCCAGCAGCCTGAGCTCTCTCAATCAGCCCCAGCATTTT
. | TRBD2 | TRBJ2-1 | TRBV2 | CASRGLAGLYNEQFF | TGTGCCAGCAGGGGACTAGCGGGTCTTTACAATGAGCAGTTCTTC
. | TRBD2 | TRBJ2-1 | TRBV7-8 | CASSSELAGFYNEQFF | TGTGCCAGCAGCTCCGAGCTAGCGGGCTTCTACAATGAGCAGTTCTTC
. | . | TRBJ1-4 | TRBV3-1/TRBV3-2 | CASSRVQGGTNEKLFF | TGTGCCAGCAGCCGGGTGCAAGGGGGAACTAATGAAAAACTGTTTTTT
. | . | TRBJ2-5 | TRBV18 | CASSPSVGSQETQYF | TGTGCCAGCTCACCATCGGTCGGGAGTCAGGAGACCCAGTACTTC
. | . | TRBJ1-2 | TRBV5-6 | CASSSPRVADYGYTF | TGTGCCAGCAGCTCACCCAGGGTCGCCGACTATGGCTACACCTTC
. | . | TRBJ1-5 | TRBV30 | CAWSPGGNQPQHF | TGTGCCTGGAGTCCCGGGGGCAATCAGCCCCAGCATTTT
few | . | TRBJ1-2 | TRBV5-4 | CASSLDSPNYGYTF | TGTGCCAGCAGCTTGGATAGCCCTAACTATGGCTACACCTTC
. | . | TRBJ2-7 | TRBV28 | CASSSLVRYEQYF | TGTGCCAGCAGTTCACTAGTTCGGTACGAGCAGTACTTC
. | TRBD1 | TRBJ2-4 | TRBV27 | CASSETGVRAKNIQYF | TGTGCCAGCAGTGAAACAGGGGTCCGAGCCAAAAACATTCAGTACTTC
. | . | TRBJ1-5 | TRBV5-5 | CASSLEWGGPQHF | TGTGCCAGCAGCTTGGAATGGGGCGGACCCCAGCATTTT
. | TRBD1 | TRBJ2-7 | TRBV27 | CASSLVSSGQGASYEQYF | TGTGCCAGCAGTTTAGTCAGTTCCGGACAGGGTGCATCCTACGAGCAGTACTTC
. | . | TRBJ2-1 | TRBV3-1/TRBV3-2 | CASRGPGKHEQFF | TGTGCCAGCAGAGGTCCGGGAAAGCATGAGCAGTTCTTC
. | TRBD2 | TRBJ2-2 | TRBV7-2 | CASSLPGLAGGSNTGELFF | TGTGCCAGCAGCTTACCTGGACTAGCGGGAGGTTCGAACACCGGGGAGCTGTTTTTT
. | TRBD2 | TRBJ2-1 | TRBV2 | CASRRGGLANEQFF | TGTGCCAGCAGGCGCGGGGGACTAGCGAATGAGCAGTTCTTC
. | . | TRBJ2-7 | TRBV7-8 | CASSLFRGSSYEQYF | TGTGCCAGCAGCTTATTCCGGGGTAGCTCCTACGAGCAGTACTTC
. | TRBD1 | TRBJ2-1 | TRBV25-1 | CASSEGQPRYEQFF | TGTGCCAGCAGTGAGGGACAGCCCAGGTATGAGCAGTTCTTC
once | . | TRBJ1-6 | TRBV30 | CAWNKNRDSPLHF | TGTGCCTGGAATAAGAACAGGGATTCACCCCTCCACTTT
. | TRBD1 | TRBJ1-4 | TRBV6-6 | CASSLGQPPEKLFF | TGTGCCAGCAGTCTGGGACAGCCACCTGAAAAACTGTTTTTT
. | TRBD1 | TRBJ1-1 | TRBV9 | CASSVGDRGRVRTEAFF | TGTGCCAGCAGCGTAGGGGACAGGGGGCGAGTGAGGACTGAAGCTTTCTTT
. | . | TRBJ2-2 | TRBV5-1 | CASSLRGLTGELFF | TGCGCCAGCAGCTTGAGGGGTCTCACCGGGGAGCTGTTTTTT
once | . | TRBJ2-3 | TRBV5-4 | CASSSPRGETDTQYF | TGTGCCAGCAGCTCCCCCCGGGGAGAGACAGATACGCAGTATTTT
. | TRBD1 | TRBJ2-3 | TRBV4-1 | CASSLTGGSTDTQYF | TGCGCCAGCAGCCTTACAGGGGGCTCTACAGATACGCAGTATTTT
. | . | TRBJ2-2 | TRBV29-1 | CSVTLNTGELFF | TGCAGCGTTACTCTGAACACCGGGGAGCTGTTTTTT